A single T cell receptor (beta chain) is shown here with its context. Per the original methods: Counts of nucleated cells, estimated from reference gene primer amplification, were obtained. Profiling relied on immunoSEQ multiplex PCR, and the TCRdb table lists in-frame clones only, not all of them. Clone size and V and J calls were adopted from that table, with D and trimming inferred from the DNA. The sample contains about 190,000 clones, 70% to 90% of which appear only once. CDR1 SGHRS and CDR2 YFSETQ come from the germline V gene. The CDR3 loop spans 20 amino acids. V shed 0 bases and J 0 bases; nucleotides not matched to a gene: 16. This sample is part of a study of blood T cell repertoires in COVID-19. Study details: Both acute and convalescent COVID-19 samples were obtained from the United States, Italy and Spain.

The TCR originated in a man in his thirties or forties with acute or convalescent COVID-19. The chain employs TRBV5-1 and TRBJ1-1; 8 positions match TRBD1. Sequenced sample: peripheral blood. In DNA, the CDR3 is TGCGCCAGCAGCTTGGACAGGGGGTGGGGACCCTCACAGGTGAACACTGAAGCTTTCTTT. This encodes CASSLDRGWGPSQVNTEAFF.